The 9 T cell receptor beta chains listed next were all sequenced from one sample in a study of persistence of HIV-infected CD4 T cells. Sequencing used immunoSEQ version 4 in survey mode. Profiling relied on immunoSEQ multiplex PCR, and the TCRdb table lists in-frame clones only, not all of them. The table lists tens of thousands of clones, around 75% of them singletons. The antigens of these receptors remain unknown. The stimulus was lysate of CMV-infected fibroblasts, roughly 9.2 ug/mL. Memory cells lacking CD40L and CD69 with high CD45RO were sorted. This specimen was CD4+ T cells sorted from PBMCs after 18-hour stimulation, taken from a patient who received antiretroviral therapy. Source of these receptors: an adult man with HIV who was CMV-seropositive.

This chain joins TRBV4-2 and TRBJ1-1, with 10 nucleotides matching TRBD1. The J segment lost 1 base and the V segment lost 0 bases, leaving 2 bases of the junction unmatched. Germline CDR1 is LGHNA and CDR2 is YNFKEQ. CDR3 length: 16 amino acids. The CDR3 reads CASSQDRQGANTEAFF. The DNA for the CDR3 is TGTGCCAGCAGCCAAGACAGACAGGGGGCGAACACTGAAGCTTTCTTT.

The chain links TRBV29-1 to TRBJ2-5; TRBD1 matches 8 bases. The germline CDR1 and CDR2 sequences are SQVTM and ANQGSEA. The CDR3 length is 16 residues. The V segment lost 1 base and the J segment 7 bases; nucleotides outside the gene matches: 14. CDR3 sequence (DNA): TGCAGCGTTGAAGGAGAAACAGGGGGGTCCCCGGGGACCCAGTACTTC. Amino acids: CSVEGETGGSPGTQYF.

This rearrangement joins TRBV7-8 to TRBJ2-7; D might be TRBD2 (5 bases). Germline loops: CDR1 SGHVS, CDR2 FQNEAQ. V dropped 5 bases and J dropped 2 bases, with 7 bases sitting between them. This CDR3 contains 12 residues. The CDR3 here is CASSRETYEQYF. The DNA for the CDR3 is TGTGCCAGCAGCAGGGAGACCTACGAGCAGTACTTC.

The chain recombines TRBV9 with TRBJ1-2; a weak D match, TRBD1 (5 bases). The CDR3 contains 14 residues. V was trimmed by 0 bases and J by 8 bases, leaving 14 bases between them. Germline CDR1 and CDR2: SGDLS and YYNGEE. The CDR3 is CASSVGPDRTGYTF. The CDR3 region has the DNA TGTGCCAGCAGCGTAGGCCCTGACAGAACAGGCTACACCTTC.

The chain recombines TRBV10-2 with TRBJ1-6, with D unclear. V gave up 10 bases and J gave up 0 bases, with 13 bases separating them. The CDR3 covers 15 residues. The germline V gene has CDR1 WSHSY and CDR2 SAAADI. The CDR3 region has the DNA TGCGCCACTCAGTCCCCAGGCTCCTATAATTCACCCCTCCACTTT. Its translation: CATQSPGSYNSPLHF.

V usage is TRBV19 and J usage is TRBJ1-3, with TRBD1 matching over 7 bases. Germline CDR1 is LNHDA and CDR2 is SQIVND (reference sequence). V trimming: 5 bases; J trimming: 0 bases; junction bases outside the gene matches: 10. This CDR3 region has 17 residues. The CDR3 DNA is TGTGCCAGTAGTCAGGGACAGACCTACCGCTCTGGAAACACCATATATTTT. Translated: CASSQGQTYRSGNTIYF. The full variable domain, its missing parts supplied by reference TRBV19 and TRBJ1-3, is DGGITQSPKYLFRKEGQNVTLSCEQNLNHDAMYWYRQDPGQGLRLIYYSQIVNDFQKGDIAEGYSVSREKKESFPLTVTSAQKNPTAFYLCASSQGQTYRSGNTIYFGEGSWLTVV.

The genes are TRBV7-9 and TRBJ2-7; possible D gene TRBD1, 5 bases. CDR1 and CDR2 from the germline V gene are SEHNR and FQNEAQ (reference sequence). With 2 bases removed from V and 2 bases from J, the gap between germline ends came to 13 bases. The CDR3 runs 15 residues. CDR3 nucleotide sequence: TGTGCCAGCAGCTTATACGGGCAGGGTGCCTACGAGCAGTACTTC. Its protein is CASSLYGQGAYEQYF.

The chain employs TRBV7-2 and TRBJ1-4; weak D call: TRBD1 (6 bases). There are 18 residues in the CDR3. The V gene lost 5 bases and the J gene lost 0 bases, with 19 bases spanning the gap. Looked up from germline, CDR1 is SGHTA and CDR2 is FQGNSA. CDR3 amino acids: CASSRTLGGTSTNEKLFF. The DNA for the CDR3 is TGTGCCAGCAGCCGTACTTTAGGGGGTACCTCAACTAATGAAAAACTGTTTTTT.

The genes are TRBV5-6 and TRBJ2-3; tentative D call: TRBD2 (6 bases). Germline CDR1 reads SGHDT; CDR2 reads YYEEEE. This CDR3 has 14 amino acids. Trimming removed 1 base from V and 5 bases from J, with 11 bases in between. The CDR3 protein is CASSLRLEEDTQYF. CDR3 DNA: TGTGCCAGCAGCTTGAGACTAGAGGAAGATACGCAGTATTTT. Full variable domain (remainder filled in from reference TRBV5-6 and TRBJ2-3): DAGVTQSPTHLIKTRGQQVTLRCSPKSGHDTVSWYQQALGQGPQFIFQYYEEEERQRGNFPDRFSGHQFPNYSSELNVNALLLGDSALYLCASSLRLEEDTQYFGPGTRLTVL.